Sequencing of this T cell receptor (beta chain) was carried out in a study of T cell changes during pregnancy in multiple sclerosis. V shed 4 bases and J shed 4 bases, with 14 bases lying between them. This CDR3 is 14 amino acids long. The germline V gene encodes CDR1 GTSNPN and CDR2 SVGIG (reference sequence). Clones were read by immunoSEQ multiplex PCR, and TCRdb kept only the in-frame ones, dropping some. The sample lists 80,000 to 100,000 clones; 90% to 95% were seen once. The gene calls are TRBV30 and TRBJ1-5; the D gene is possibly TRBD1 (6 bases). Sequencing used peripheral blood, obtained after pregnancy. This receptor was identified in a female donor in good health, enrolled as a control in a pregnancy study. As DNA, the CDR3 is TGTGCCTGGAATTCAGGCAGGGGAAATCAGCCCCAGCATTTT. Amino acids: CAWNSGRGNQPQHF.